This T cell receptor (beta chain) was identified during a study of CD8+CD57+ T cells in acquired aplastic anemia. Overall study: Quantities of DNA derived from sorted CD4+ and CD8+ cells averaged about 3.2 ug. Points from the study as a whole: Both patients and controls carried the same twenty-nine CD8+ CDR3 sequences.

The TCR beta profiling, which covered VDJ combination and CDR3 sequence, was carried out using genomic DNA as the template. TCRdb re-analysed the reads in MiXCR, keeping a single row per CDR3 protein. Seen here are about 160,000 distinct CDR3 sequences, 40% to 60% observed once, and the top ten hold 30% to 40%. Only patients with CD8+CD57+ cell expansion on flow cytometry were chosen for sequencing. A severe acquired aplastic anemia diagnosis applied to all patients. By the time of blood sampling, patients had still received no therapy. Of note for this clonotype: Its cognate antigen is unknown.

Sequencing was performed on sorted CD4+, CD8+, or CD8+CD57+ T cells (not recorded which) from PBMCs. The clonotype was recovered from a human donor with aplastic anemia.

DNA for the CDR3: TGTGCCAGCAGCTTGGGGAATGGGGGTCGCAATGAGCAGTTCTTC. This sequence encodes CASSLGNGGRNEQFF. The gene calls are TRBV7-3 and TRBJ2-1, with D perhaps TRBD1 or TRBD2 (5 bases each). Between the trimmed V and J ends, which lost 3 bases and 6 bases, there was a span of 15 bases. CDR1 SGHTA and CDR2 FQGTGA come from the germline V gene. There are 15 residues in the CDR3. The variable domain in full, with the rest retrieved from reference TRBV7-3 and TRBJ2-1, is GAGVSQTPSNKVTEKGKYVELRCDPISGHTALYWYRQSLGQGPEFLIYFQGTGAADDSGLPNDRFFAVRPEGSVSTLKIQRTERGDSAVYLCASSLGNGGRNEQFFGPGTRLTVL.